This paragraph covers one T cell receptor (beta chain) sequence. Its target is not known. CDR1 and CDR2 from the germline V gene are LNHNV and YYDKDF (reference sequence). The CDR3 sequence is 12 residues long. V was cut by 2 bases and J by 5 bases, with 4 bases left in between. TCRbeta library preparation incorporated unique molecular identifiers. TCRdb independently ran MiXCR on the PCR reads; one entry per CDR3 protein. The sample contains some 87,000 distinct CDR3 sequences, 15% to 18% of which appear only once. This sample is drawn from a study of T-cell reconstitution after alpha-beta-depleted transplantation in children. Whole-study results and caveats: After transplant, at about two months, alpha-beta T cells were reportedly derived from several hundred expanded graft clones. The authors attributed T-cell counts and diversity one year after transplant mostly to newly produced T cells. Day-60 TCRbeta diversity that was high in some patients was derived from surviving recipient T cells and thymic progenitors.

The origin of this receptor is a male patient under 10 years old who had a stem cell transplant for acute lymphoblastic leukemia, so the T cells may come from the graft donor. Sequenced here: PBMCs, mostly from graft donor cells, sampled 180 days after TCRalphabeta/CD19-depleted stem cell transplant. J is TRBJ1-5 and V is TRBV15, with D unclear. CDR3: CATSRQDQPQHF. The CDR3 nucleotides are TGTGCCACCAGCAGACAGGATCAGCCCCAGCATTTT.